This T cell receptor beta chain is from a study of blood T cell repertoires in COVID-19 (dated by TCRdb to about 2020). Study-wide context: Collaborator samples came from the United States, Italy and Spain and covered acute and convalescent phases of COVID-19. Subjects who had been exposed to COVID-19, were actively infected with it, or had recovered from it provided the deeply sampled blood TCRbeta repertoires that made up the dataset. The repertoires were released in a freely available public database intended as a resource for research on the immune response to SARS-CoV-2. Where available, HLA class I and class II types were taken from metadata supplied by the sample provider and were not determined by assay-based typing. Samples came from the ongoing ImmuneRACE study (first 160 participants) plus 1,254 subjects from 6 global collaborators. Sample metadata almost always included a de-identified subject ID, COVID-19 status, age in years and sex. The prospective study material was composed of cDNA or gDNA derived from T cells, B-cell-depleted T cells, or PBMCs.

TCRbeta CDR3 regions were amplified from genomic DNA by means of the immunoSEQ Assay, a bias-controlled multiplex PCR. In the source study's methods: Nucleated cell counts per sample were estimated from amplification of reference gene primers within the assay. Sequence reads were collapsed and filtered to measure the absolute abundance of every unique TCRbeta CDR3 rearrangement. For each sample, productive Simpson clonality was calculated as the square root of Simpson's diversity index across productive rearrangements. TCRdb mirrors the immuneACCESS table, restricted to in-frame sequences. Some clones are absent from its copies; in checked studies, under half trace to an unresolved V gene, and the reason for the others is unknown. The DNA was the basis for D and trimming; V, J and clone size are from that table. The sample data list some 78,000 clones, and 80% to 95% of these were observed just once. The ten largest clones capture 1% of the sample.

Each collaborating institution followed its own protocols to collect whole blood in K2EDTA tubes. For TCRbeta analysis, collaborator samples were shipped as frozen whole blood, as isolated PBMCs, or as DNA extracted from either sample type. What the study reported, not specific to this receptor: The amount of clinical and demographic metadata varied by source and participant and was provided uncurated.

The sample holds one count of this clone. Its antigen specificity is not known. Nothing much larger sits one base from this clone, and base qualities are not available. CDR1 and CDR2 were assigned from the germline V gene as MGHRA and YSYEKL. Measured from the cysteine to the phenylalanine, the CDR3 is 14 residues long. Kept here is only the CDR3 DNA, which spans 42 bases and is read in frame from base 1. V and J are trimmed by 4 bases and 11 bases, and the gene matches miss 11 bases of the junction. Sequenced input: peripheral blood. This chain joins TRBV4-1 to TRBJ1-5; 7 junctional bases match TRBD1. The clonotype was recovered from a woman in her 50s in a cohort sampled during active COVID-19. The sequenced DNA is TGCGCCAGCAGCCCGACTACCTCGACAGGGTCCCAGCATTTT. It codes for CASSPTTSTGSQHF.